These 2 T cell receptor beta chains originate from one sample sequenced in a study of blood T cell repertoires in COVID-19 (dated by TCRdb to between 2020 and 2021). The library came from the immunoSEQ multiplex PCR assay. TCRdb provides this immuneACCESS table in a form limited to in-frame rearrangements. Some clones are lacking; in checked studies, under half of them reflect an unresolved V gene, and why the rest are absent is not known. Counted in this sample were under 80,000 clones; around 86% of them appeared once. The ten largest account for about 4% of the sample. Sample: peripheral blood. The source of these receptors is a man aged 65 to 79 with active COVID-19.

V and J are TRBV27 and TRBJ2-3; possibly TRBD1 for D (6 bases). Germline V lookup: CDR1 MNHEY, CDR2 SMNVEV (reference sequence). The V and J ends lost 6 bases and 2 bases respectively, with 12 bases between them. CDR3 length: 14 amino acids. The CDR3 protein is CASSWGPTTDTQYF. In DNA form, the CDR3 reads TGTGCCAGCAGCTGGGGGCCCACCACAGATACGCAGTATTTT.

The CDR3 protein is CASSPGQDEKLFF. DNA of the CDR3: TGTGCCAGCTCACCCGGACAGGATGAAAAACTGTTTTTT. This chain links TRBV18 with TRBJ1-4; TRBD1 aligns across 7 bases. V lost 3 bases, J lost 6 bases, and 1 base stayed unmatched. There are 13 residues in the CDR3. CDR1 KGHSH and CDR2 LQKENI come from the germline V gene.